Presented here are 28 T cell receptor beta chains from one specimen sequenced in a study of cytomegalovirus exposure and HLA in healthy donors. The method was immunoSEQ multiplex PCR; TCRdb's version includes in-frame clones alone and lacks a portion of them. The table has 55,000 to 65,000 clones, over 85% seen once. The sequenced material came from PBMCs. These receptors were obtained from a woman younger than 35 in good health and CMV-seropositive.

The chain couples TRBV29-1 to TRBJ1-1; TRBD1 might be the D (6 bases). Germline V CDR1 and CDR2: SQVTM, ANQGSEA. The CDR3 consists of 16 residues. The V end was cut by 1 base, the J end by 2 bases, with 17 bases between. The CDR3 protein is CSVEGSRGAINTEAFF. DNA for the CDR3: TGCAGCGTTGAAGGGTCACGGGGGGCGATAAACACTGAAGCTTTCTTT.

The V gene is TRBV7-3, the J gene TRBJ1-4; no definite D call. The germline V gene has CDR1 SGHTA and CDR2 FQGTGA. The CDR3 loop spans 15 amino acids. Trimming removed 0 bases at V and 8 bases at J, with 13 bases between. CDR3 bases: TGTGCCAGCAGCTTAACTTCAGCAGCGAACGAAAAACTGTTTTTT. This gives the protein CASSLTSAANEKLFF.

The chain recombines TRBV13 with TRBJ2-1; 12 positions agree with TRBD1. The CDR3 consists of 17 residues. Germline-derived CDR1 and CDR2 are PRHDT and FYEKMQ (reference sequence). Unmatched junction bases numbered 11, after V lost 4 bases and J lost 7 bases. The CDR3: CASSWSPGQGARNEQFF. CDR3 DNA: TGTGCCAGCAGCTGGTCACCGGGACAGGGGGCGCGAAATGAGCAGTTCTTC.

The chain couples TRBV27 to TRBJ1-1; the match to TRBD1 covers 7 bases. In germline, CDR1 is MNHEY, CDR2 SMNVEV (reference sequence). The trim removed 6 bases at V and 11 bases at J, leaving 15 bases unmatched. CDR3 length equals 14 residues. CDR3 nucleotides: TGTGCCAGCAGGGAGGGCGGGGAGACAGGGTTGGCTTTCTTT. This translates into CASREGGETGLAFF.

The CDR3: CATSRDIKQGSPLHF. CDR3 sequence (DNA): TGTGCCACCAGCAGAGATATAAAACAGGGTTCACCCCTCCACTTT. This rearrangement joins TRBV15 to TRBJ1-6, with a tentative D call TRBD1 (6 bases). V was pared by 0 bases and J by 9 bases, with 12 bases between. The germline V gene has CDR1 LNHNV and CDR2 YYDKDF (reference sequence). CDR3 size: 15 residues.

This chain joins TRBV2 and TRBJ1-2; TRBD1 is a possible D gene (5 bases). CDR1 and CDR2 (germline): SNHLY, FYNNEI. V dropped 1 base and J dropped 12 bases, with 12 bases sitting between them. The CDR3 is 12 amino acids. CDR3 nucleotide sequence: TGTGCCAGCAGTGAAGGAACAGGACCTGACACCTTC. Amino acid sequence: CASSEGTGPDTF.

V is TRBV7-7 and J is TRBJ2-3; 14 nucleotides match TRBD2. J was trimmed by 2 bases and V by 6 bases; bases with no gene match: 7. Germline lookup yields CDR1 SSHAT and CDR2 FNYEAQ (reference sequence). There are 17 residues in the CDR3. The CDR3 region is CASREGTSGRVTDTQYF. CDR3 nucleotide sequence: TGTGCCAGCAGGGAAGGGACTAGCGGGAGAGTCACAGATACGCAGTATTTT.

The chain is built from TRBV7-9 and TRBJ2-7, with a possible D match to TRBD2 (5 bases). CDR1 is SEHNR and CDR2 is FQNEAQ in the germline V gene (reference sequence). The CDR3 loop spans 12 amino acids. V shed 4 bases and J shed 4 bases, with 8 bases lying between them. CDR3 nucleotides: TGTGCCAGCAGCTCAACGGGGTACGAGCAGTACTTC. It codes for CASSSTGYEQYF.

V usage is TRBV6-6 and J usage is TRBJ2-3; TRBD2 is a possible D gene (6 bases). The V gene lost 8 bases and the J gene lost 2 bases, with 14 bases spanning the gap. Germline V gene data show CDR1 as MNHNY and CDR2 as SVGAGI (reference sequence). The CDR3 is made up of 14 amino acids. This CDR3 reads CASGAEGNTDTQYF. The CDR3 region has the DNA TGTGCCAGCGGGGCGGAGGGCAACACAGATACGCAGTATTTT.

The genes are TRBV2 and TRBJ1-2, with D perhaps matching TRBD1 (6 bases). V was pared by 2 bases and J by 4 bases, with 11 bases between. This CDR3 contains 14 residues. Germline V gene sequence: CDR1 SNHLY, CDR2 FYNNEI. The CDR3: CASSELGALYGYTF. As DNA, the CDR3 is TGTGCCAGCAGTGAATTGGGGGCTCTCTATGGCTACACCTTC. The full variable domain, rest sourced from reference TRBV2 and TRBJ1-2, is EPEVTQTPSHQVTQMGQEVILRCVPISNHLYFYWYRQILGQKVEFLVSFYNNEISEKSEIFDDQFSVERPDGSNFTLKIRSTKLEDSAMYFCASSELGALYGYTFGSGTRLTVV.

V and J are TRBV28 and TRBJ1-2; D is undetermined. V lost 6 bases, J lost 7 bases, and 12 bases lay in between. Per germline, CDR1 MDHEN and CDR2 SYDVKM. The CDR3 loop spans 12 amino acids. CDR3 sequence (DNA): TGTGCCAGCAGCGACCTTGGGCGTGGCTACACCTTC. Residues: CASSDLGRGYTF.

The V and J genes are TRBV28 and TRBJ2-1, with a weak D call TRBD2 (5 bases). The V and J ends lost 1 base and 7 bases respectively, with 14 bases between them. The germline CDR1 and CDR2 sequences are MDHEN and SYDVKM. This CDR3 is built from 15 residues. Here the CDR3 DNA reads TGTGCCAGCAGTTTATCGGGCGGGTTGCGGAATGAGCAGTTCTTC. Protein product: CASSLSGGLRNEQFF.

The chain uses TRBV9 and TRBJ2-1, with 9 bases aligning to TRBD2. Germline-derived CDR1 and CDR2 are SGDLS and YYNGEE. The CDR3 length is 15 residues. V shed 0 bases, J shed 8 bases, and the junction held 6 bases outside the gene matches. In DNA, the CDR3 is TGTGCCAGCAGCGTAGCTGCGGGGGGGCATTATGAGCAGTTCTTC. This codes for CASSVAAGGHYEQFF.

Here the CDR3 reads CASSWSGGSSYNEQFF. The CDR3, as DNA: TGTGCCAGCAGCTGGAGCGGGGGGAGCTCCTACAATGAGCAGTTCTTC. J is TRBJ2-1 and V is TRBV11-3; 9 bases are shared with TRBD2. The CDR3 spans 16 residues. CDR1 is SGHNT and CDR2 is YENEEA in the germline V gene. The J segment lost 0 bases and the V segment lost 4 bases, leaving 4 bases of the junction unmatched.

V usage is TRBV15 and J usage is TRBJ2-7; 10 bases align to TRBD1. The J segment lost 5 bases and the V segment lost 0 bases, leaving 4 bases of the junction unmatched. There are 15 residues in the CDR3. Per the germline V gene, CDR1 is LNHNV and CDR2 is YYDKDF (reference sequence). CDR3 nucleotides: TGTGCCACCAGCAGAGAGACAGGGGGCATCGACGAGCAGTACTTC. Translated: CATSRETGGIDEQYF.

V gene TRBV6-1 combines with J gene TRBJ2-1, with 7 bases fitting TRBD2. Germline CDR1 MNHNS, CDR2 SASEGT. CDR3 length: 14 residues. Trimming cost V 3 bases and J 8 bases; bases outside gene matches: 7. The CDR3 sequence is CASSDAGETDEQFF. CDR3 nucleotides: TGTGCCAGCAGTGATGCGGGAGAAACCGATGAGCAGTTCTTC.

CDR3 nucleotides: TGTGCCAGCTCACTGTCCTTCCCCGGGAGGATTGAGACCCAGTACTTC. Protein sequence: CASSLSFPGRIETQYF. The chain is built from TRBV18 and TRBJ2-5; 7 positions match TRBD2. From germline, CDR1 is KGHSH and CDR2 LQKENI. Losses at the gene ends were 4 bases for V and 5 bases for J; bases not matched to a gene: 13. The CDR3 is 16 residues long.

The chain links TRBV27 to TRBJ2-7; D may be TRBD1 (6 bases). Germline lookup yields CDR1 MNHEY and CDR2 SMNVEV (reference sequence). The V end lost 6 bases, the J end lost 3 bases, and 15 bases lay between the germline ends. This CDR3 has 14 residues. In nucleotides, the CDR3 is TGTGCCAGCAGCACCTTAACAGGGTTCTACGAGCAGTACTTC. It is translated as CASSTLTGFYEQYF.

The rearrangement links TRBV4-1 to TRBJ2-2; 7 positions match TRBD1. This CDR3 has 15 amino acids. J was trimmed by 3 bases and V by 3 bases; bases with no gene match: 4. Per the germline V gene, CDR1 is MGHRA and CDR2 is YSYEKL. The CDR3 DNA reads TGCGCCAGCAGCCAGGACGGGACAGACACCGGGGAGCTGTTTTTT. Protein product: CASSQDGTDTGELFF.

This chain joins TRBV5-4 and TRBJ2-4; D remains ambiguous. Trimming shortened V by 4 bases and J by 1 base, and 18 bases separated the two germline ends. Looked up from germline, CDR1 is SGHNT and CDR2 is YYREEE (reference sequence). The CDR3 runs to 17 residues. The CDR3 nucleotides read TGTGCCAGCAGCGCTCTTAAGACCTCCGGGGCCAAAAACATTCAGTACTTC. Its translation is CASSALKTSGAKNIQYF.

The rearrangement links TRBV6-1 to TRBJ2-7; TRBD1 agrees at 7 bases. The CDR3 length is 14 residues. In germline, CDR1 is MNHNS, CDR2 SASEGT. V shed 4 bases and J 4 bases; nucleotides not matched to a gene: 7. DNA for the CDR3: TGTGCCAGCAGTGGGGGGACAGCCATTTACGAGCAGTACTTC. It specifies CASSGGTAIYEQYF.

This chain links TRBV5-8 with TRBJ2-7, with TRBD1 as a possible D gene (6 bases). Looked up from germline, CDR1 is SGHTS and CDR2 is YDEGEE. The CDR3 spans 16 residues. V was shortened by 0 bases and J by 2 bases, with 15 bases between the two germline ends. The CDR3 here is CASSLGVDRLAYEQYF. The CDR3, as DNA: TGTGCCAGCAGCTTGGGGGTTGACAGGTTAGCCTACGAGCAGTACTTC.

V gene TRBV15 combines with J gene TRBJ2-1; D call uncertain. From germline, CDR1 is LNHNV and CDR2 YYDKDF (reference sequence). This CDR3 region has 12 residues. V was clipped by 6 bases and J by 4 bases, with 7 bases between them. The CDR3 loop reads CATSTPYNEQFF. CDR3 DNA: TGTGCCACCAGTACTCCTTACAATGAGCAGTTCTTC.

This sequence joins TRBV5-4 and TRBJ1-1, with a possible D match to TRBD1 (5 bases). CDR3 length equals 15 residues. The germline gives CDR1 SGHNT, CDR2 YYREEE (reference sequence). Deletions cut 5 bases from V and 1 base from J, with 15 bases between. The CDR3 spells CASSPYQGSNTEAFF. The CDR3 coding sequence is TGTGCCAGCAGTCCCTACCAGGGTTCGAACACTGAAGCTTTCTTT.

The rearrangement links TRBV19 to TRBJ2-7; weak D call: TRBD2 (5 bases). The CDR3 loop spans 14 amino acids. The germline V gene has CDR1 LNHDA and CDR2 SQIVND (reference sequence). Trimming shortened V by 5 bases and J by 4 bases, and 15 bases separated the two germline ends. The CDR3 DNA follows: TGTGCCAGTAGTCGGACTCAAAACTTATACGAGCAGTACTTC. This codes for CASSRTQNLYEQYF.

The chain has TRBV7-9 and TRBJ2-1; perhaps TRBD2 as D (7 bases). With 2 bases removed from V and 2 bases from J, the gap between germline ends came to 13 bases. CDR3 length equals 16 residues. CDR1 is SEHNR, CDR2 FQNEAQ, per germline (reference sequence). The CDR3, as DNA: TGTGCCAGCAGCTTAAGGGGGGGAGGGACCTACAATGAGCAGTTCTTC. Translation: CASSLRGGGTYNEQFF.

Details on this clone: Germline is not matched at one junction end, which may reflect a read error. The rearrangement uses TRBV5-1 and TRBJ2-7; D gene ambiguous. Looked up from germline, CDR1 is SGHRS and CDR2 is YFSETQ. The CDR3 runs to 11 residues. The CDR3 DNA reads as TGCGCCAGCAGATTTAGAGGCGAGCAGTGCTTC. Protein product: CASRFRGEQCF.

The J gene is TRBJ2-1, the V gene TRBV7-2; 14 bases are shared with TRBD2. The germline V gene encodes CDR1 SGHTA and CDR2 FQGNSA. After removal of 5 bases from V and 7 bases from J, the junction contained 10 bases not matched to a gene. This CDR3 comprises 17 residues. As DNA, the CDR3 is TGTGCCAGCAGCCGGGATACCGGGACTAGCGGGAGTAATGAGCAGTTCTTC. This gives the protein CASSRDTGTSGSNEQFF.